This T cell receptor (beta chain) was recovered during a study of blood T cell repertoires in COVID-19. Study overall: Donors in the United States, Italy and Spain gave samples during acute or convalescent COVID-19. The analysed material was cDNA or gDNA that came from T cells, B-cell-depleted T cells, or PBMCs.

In the authors' workflow: For nucleated cells, counts were estimated from reference gene primer amplification. Profiling relied on immunoSEQ multiplex PCR, and the TCRdb table lists in-frame clones only, not all of them. For V, J and clone size, that table is used; D and trimming come from the DNA. The repertoire holds around 200,000 clones, with approximately 84% as singletons. The CDR3 contains 14 residues. Germline V CDR1 and CDR2: GTSNPN, SVGIG (reference sequence). V lost 5 bases and J lost 3; bases outside the gene matches: 7. Sequencing was done on a sample of peripheral blood. The chain joins TRBV30 to TRBJ2-7; 10 bases are shared with TRBD1. The origin of this receptor is a human donor in a cohort sampled during active COVID-19. The CDR3 sequence is CAWAGGQGIYEQYF. The CDR3 DNA sequence: TGTGCCTGGGCTGGGGGACAGGGGATCTACGAGCAGTACTTC.